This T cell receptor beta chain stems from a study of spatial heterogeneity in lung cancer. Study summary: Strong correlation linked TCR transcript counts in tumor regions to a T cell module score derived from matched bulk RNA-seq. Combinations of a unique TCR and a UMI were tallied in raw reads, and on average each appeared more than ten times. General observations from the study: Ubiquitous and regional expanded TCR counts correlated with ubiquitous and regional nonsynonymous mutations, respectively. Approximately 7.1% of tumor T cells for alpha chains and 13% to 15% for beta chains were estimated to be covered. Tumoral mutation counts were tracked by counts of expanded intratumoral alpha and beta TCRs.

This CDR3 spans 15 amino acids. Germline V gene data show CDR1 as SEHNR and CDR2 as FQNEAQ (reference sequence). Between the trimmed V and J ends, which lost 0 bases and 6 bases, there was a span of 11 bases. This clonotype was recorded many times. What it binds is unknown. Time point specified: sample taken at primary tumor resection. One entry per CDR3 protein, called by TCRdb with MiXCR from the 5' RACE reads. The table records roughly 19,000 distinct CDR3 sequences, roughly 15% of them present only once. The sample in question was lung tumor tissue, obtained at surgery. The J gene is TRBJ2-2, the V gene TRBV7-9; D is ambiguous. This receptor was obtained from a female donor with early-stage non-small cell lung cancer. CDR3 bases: TGTGCCAGCAGCTTAGCGGGATCCAACCCCGGGGAGCTGTTTTTT. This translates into CASSLAGSNPGELFF.